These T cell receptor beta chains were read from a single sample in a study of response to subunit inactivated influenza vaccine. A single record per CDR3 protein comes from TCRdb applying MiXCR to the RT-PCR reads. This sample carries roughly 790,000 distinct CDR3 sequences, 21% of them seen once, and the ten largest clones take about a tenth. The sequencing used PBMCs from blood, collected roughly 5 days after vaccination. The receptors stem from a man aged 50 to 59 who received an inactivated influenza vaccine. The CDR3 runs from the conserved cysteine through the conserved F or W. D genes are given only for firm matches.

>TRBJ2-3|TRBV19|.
CASRASATDTQYF
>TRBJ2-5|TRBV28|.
CASSLFLGSQETQYF
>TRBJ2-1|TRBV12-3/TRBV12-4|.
CASSSTSSNEQFF
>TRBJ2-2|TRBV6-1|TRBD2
CASSEVRLAGNTGELFF
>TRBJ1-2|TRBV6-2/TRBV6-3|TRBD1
CASSSGTGRLFYGYTF
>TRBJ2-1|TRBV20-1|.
CSGTSGKGTFNEQFF
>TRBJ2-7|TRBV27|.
CASRYRRSSYEQYF
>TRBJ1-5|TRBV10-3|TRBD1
CAISDRQGSASNQPQHF
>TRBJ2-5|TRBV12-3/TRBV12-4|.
CASSTTYRETQYF
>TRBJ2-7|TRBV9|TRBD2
CASSAGTSGPYEQYF
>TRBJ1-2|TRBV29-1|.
CSVPDRGYTF
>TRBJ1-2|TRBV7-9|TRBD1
CASRRQGDNYGYTF
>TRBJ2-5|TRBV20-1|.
CSARVGETQYF
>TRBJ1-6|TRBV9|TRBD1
CASSVGGGQLNSPLHF
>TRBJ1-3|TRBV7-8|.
CASGGHLLSGNTIYF
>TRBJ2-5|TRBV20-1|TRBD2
CIAGGETQYF
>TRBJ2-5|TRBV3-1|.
CASSRTARGETQYF
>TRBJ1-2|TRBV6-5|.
CASSYSDRIYGYTF
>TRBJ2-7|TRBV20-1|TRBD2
CSASFSGLAPYEQYF
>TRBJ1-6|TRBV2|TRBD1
CASTQEGAGRNSPLHF
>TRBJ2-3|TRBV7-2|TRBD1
CASSEGARDTQYF
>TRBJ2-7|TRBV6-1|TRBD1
CASSPGQGRIYEQYF
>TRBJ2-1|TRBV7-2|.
CASSLEQAGEQFF
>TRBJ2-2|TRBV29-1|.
CSVGGADTGELFF
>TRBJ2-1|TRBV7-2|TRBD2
CASSPSGSTYNEQFF
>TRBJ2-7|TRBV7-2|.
CASSIDRNYEQYF
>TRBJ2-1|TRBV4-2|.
CASSHGGSSYNEQFF
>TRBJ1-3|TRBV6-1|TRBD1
CASSPIGGLASGNTIYF
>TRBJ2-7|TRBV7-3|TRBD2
CASSLILRRAGARRHSYEQYF
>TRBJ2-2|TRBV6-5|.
CASSSGGGEARELFF
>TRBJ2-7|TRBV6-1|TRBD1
CASRDRGLTYEQYF
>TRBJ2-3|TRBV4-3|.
CASSQGHAGSTDTQYF
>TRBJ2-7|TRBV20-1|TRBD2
CSASSGGRSYEQYF
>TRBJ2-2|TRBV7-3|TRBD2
CASSLNGLEWRSGELFF
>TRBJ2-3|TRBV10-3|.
CAISPRVASPSTDTQYF
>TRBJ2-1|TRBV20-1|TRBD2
CSARGARRGDFNEQFF
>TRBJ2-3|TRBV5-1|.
CASTSDGSTDTQYF
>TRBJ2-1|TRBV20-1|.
CSARDFISYNEQFF
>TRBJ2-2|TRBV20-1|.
CSAVDGENTGELFF
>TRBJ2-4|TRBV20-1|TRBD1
CSAGDSGAKNIQYF
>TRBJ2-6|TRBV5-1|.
CASSLDGRGANVLTF
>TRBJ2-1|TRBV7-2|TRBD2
CASSPGLASEQFF
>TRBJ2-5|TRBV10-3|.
CAISDGRPETQYF
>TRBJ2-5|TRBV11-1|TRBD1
CASSLRGTTGGHQETQYF
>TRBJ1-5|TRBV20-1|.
CSAEAGTQRWGSNQPQHF
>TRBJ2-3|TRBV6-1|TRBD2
CASSSGTSGKSTDTQYF
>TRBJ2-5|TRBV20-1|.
CSADRGSGGPQETQYF
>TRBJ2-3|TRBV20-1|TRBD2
CSATGGTSSSTDTQYF
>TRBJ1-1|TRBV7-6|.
CASSADLNTEAFF
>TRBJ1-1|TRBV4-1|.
CASSQGPGTNTEAFF
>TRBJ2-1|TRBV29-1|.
CSATGRVSYNEQFF
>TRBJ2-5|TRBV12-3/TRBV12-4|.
CASSSLGPYLKETQYF
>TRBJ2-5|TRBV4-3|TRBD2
CASRIYGGRVLQETQYF